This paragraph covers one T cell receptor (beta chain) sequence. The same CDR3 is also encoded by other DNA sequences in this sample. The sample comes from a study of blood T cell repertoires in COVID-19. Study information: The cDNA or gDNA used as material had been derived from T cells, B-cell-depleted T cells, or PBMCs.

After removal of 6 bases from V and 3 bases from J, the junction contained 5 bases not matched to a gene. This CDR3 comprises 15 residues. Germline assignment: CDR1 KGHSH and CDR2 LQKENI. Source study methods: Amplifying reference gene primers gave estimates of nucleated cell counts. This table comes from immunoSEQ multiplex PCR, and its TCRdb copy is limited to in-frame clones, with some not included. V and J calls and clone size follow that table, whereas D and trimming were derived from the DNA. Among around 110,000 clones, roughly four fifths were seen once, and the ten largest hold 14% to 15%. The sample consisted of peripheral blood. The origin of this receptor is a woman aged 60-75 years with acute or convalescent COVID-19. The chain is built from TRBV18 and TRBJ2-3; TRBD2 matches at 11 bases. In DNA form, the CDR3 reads TGTGCCAGCTCGCCCCTAGCGGGGGGAACAGATACGCAGTATTTT. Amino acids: CASSPLAGGTDTQYF.